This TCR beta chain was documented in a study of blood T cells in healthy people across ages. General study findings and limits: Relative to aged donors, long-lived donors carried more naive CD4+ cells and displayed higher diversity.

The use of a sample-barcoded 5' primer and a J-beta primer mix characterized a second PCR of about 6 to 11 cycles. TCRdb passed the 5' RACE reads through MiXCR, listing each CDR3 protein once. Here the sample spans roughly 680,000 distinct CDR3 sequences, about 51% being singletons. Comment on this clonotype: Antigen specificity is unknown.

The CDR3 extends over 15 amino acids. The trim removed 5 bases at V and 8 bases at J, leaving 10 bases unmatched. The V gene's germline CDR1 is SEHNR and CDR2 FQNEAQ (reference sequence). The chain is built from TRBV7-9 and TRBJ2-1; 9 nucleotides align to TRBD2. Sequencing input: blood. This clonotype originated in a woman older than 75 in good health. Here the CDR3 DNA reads TGTGCCAGCAGCCCGGTTGCGGGGGGGAGCGATGAGCAGTTCTTC. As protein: CASSPVAGGSDEQFF.